This TCR beta chain was sequenced during a study of CD8 T cells in Susac syndrome. Germline V CDR1 and CDR2: LNHDA, SQIVND (reference sequence). The CDR3 has 15 residues. The junction had 11 bases not matched to a gene; V was cut back by 7 bases and J by 3 bases. The study used healthy donors as controls matched for age and sex. With random hexamers, roughly 0.5 to 1 ug RNA was reverse transcribed. Amplification of the TCR beta CDR3 was carried out by immunoSEQ multiplex PCR, which spanned a total of 54 Vbeta and 13 Jbeta segments. TCRdb called the immunoSEQ multiplex PCR reads again in MiXCR, with one record for every CDR3 protein. The repertoire includes 90,000 to 150,000 distinct CDR3 sequences, 85% to 95% of them detected once, and approximately 0.089% sits in the top ten.

The receptor's source is a human donor in good health. The sample consisted of CD4+ T cells from PBMCs. This sequence joins TRBV19 and TRBJ2-5, with 7 bases lining up with TRBD1. This CDR3 reads CASTNQAGGEETQYF. The CDR3 coding sequence is TGTGCCAGTACCAATCAGGCAGGGGGAGAAGAGACCCAGTACTTC. The variable domain in full, with the rest retrieved from reference TRBV19 and TRBJ2-5, is DGGITQSPKYLFRKEGQNVTLSCEQNLNHDAMYWYRQDPGQGLRLIYYSQIVNDFQKGDIAEGYSVSREKKESFPLTVTSAQKNPTAFYLCASTNQAGGEETQYFGPGTRLLVL.